This entry lists 12 T cell receptor beta chains sequenced from one sample in a study of type 1 regulatory T cells. Whole-study results and caveats: Compared with non-Tr1 cells, Tr1 cells showed a narrower TCR repertoire.

Using its own MiXCR run on the reads, TCRdb lists one record per CDR3 protein. The sample holds thousands of distinct CDR3 sequences, roughly 34% seen once. The antigens for these receptors are not known. The sequencing sample was made of cultured type 1 regulatory T (Tr1) cells, either the whole culture or a sorted fraction (not recorded which). Every receptor here comes from a human donor in good health.

The chain carries TRBV11-2 and TRBJ2-1; 7 bases fit TRBD2. Germline V gene sequence: CDR1 SGHAT, CDR2 FQNNGV. After removal of 5 bases from V and 7 bases from J, the junction contained 11 bases not matched to a gene. The CDR3 runs to 15 residues. CDR3 nucleotides: TGTGCCAGCAGCACCGACAGACTAGCAGGGAATGAGCAGTTCTTC. Translating it yields CASSTDRLAGNEQFF. Supplemented by reference TRBV11-2 and TRBJ2-1, the full variable domain reads EAGVAQSPRYKIIEKRQSVAFWCNPISGHATLYWYQQILGQGPKLLIQFQNNGVVDDSQLPKDRFSAERLKGVDSTLKIQPAKLEDSAVYLCASSTDRLAGNEQFFGPGTRLTVL.

This clonotype is medium-sized by share. The chain combines TRBV7-2 with TRBJ1-3, with D tentatively TRBD1 (5 bases). With 5 bases removed from V and 4 bases from J, the gap between germline ends came to 9 bases. CDR3 length: 13 amino acids. The germline CDR1 and CDR2 sequences are SGHTA and FQGNSA. CDR3 residues: CASSLRVGNTIYF. Here the CDR3 DNA reads TGTGCCAGCAGCCTCAGGGTCGGAAACACCATATATTTT.

The CDR3 region has the DNA TGTGCCAGCAGCTTAGCAGGGTTTAACACTGAAGCTTTCTTT. It specifies CASSLAGFNTEAFF. V and J are TRBV7-6 and TRBJ1-1; D not certain. CDR1 SGHVS and CDR2 FNYEAQ come from the germline V gene. V gave up 0 bases and J gave up 2 bases, with 7 bases separating them. This CDR3 region has 14 residues.

Judged by abundance, this clonotype is large. This chain links TRBV7-8 with TRBJ2-3; either TRBD1 or TRBD2 may fit D (6 bases each). Germline-derived CDR1 and CDR2 are SGHVS and FQNEAQ. With 6 bases removed from V and 2 bases from J, the gap between germline ends came to 15 bases. The CDR3 is made up of 15 amino acids. The CDR3 DNA reads TGTGCCAGCAGGGGACTTGGGGGCAACACAGATACGCAGTATTTT. Encoded protein: CASRGLGGNTDTQYF.

The CDR3 here is CASSLVAGRALNEQYF. Written as DNA, the CDR3 is TGTGCCAGCAGCTTAGTTGCAGGGAGGGCCCTCAACGAGCAGTACTTC. The chain recombines TRBV11-2 with TRBJ2-7; 7 bases align to TRBD2. Germline values: CDR1 SGHAT, CDR2 FQNNGV. The CDR3 runs 16 residues. Losses at the gene ends were 1 base for V and 5 bases for J; bases not matched to a gene: 11.

The V gene is TRBV20-1, the J gene TRBJ2-7; 8 bases align to TRBD2. The CDR3 is 15 amino acids. The V gene's germline CDR1 is DFQATT and CDR2 SNEGSKA (reference sequence). J lost 2 bases, V lost 6 bases, and 12 bases had no gene match. CDR3: CSATRAGGLPYEQYF. The CDR3 bases are TGCAGTGCAACCCGGGCGGGGGGACTTCCCTACGAGCAGTACTTC.

The chain combines TRBV6-1 with TRBJ1-4, with 7 bases identical to TRBD1. Germline CDR1 reads MNHNS; CDR2 reads SASEGT. Unmatched junction bases numbered 9, after V lost 6 bases and J lost 8 bases. This CDR3 has 14 residues. In DNA form, the CDR3 reads TGTGCCAGCAGAGTAAGAGTACAGGGGGAAAAACTGTTTTTT. Its translation is CASRVRVQGEKLFF.

This clonotype was observed a handful of times. The rearrangement uses TRBV27 and TRBJ2-1; 14 bases line up with TRBD2. J lost 13 bases, V lost 6 bases, and 8 bases had no gene match. The CDR3 length is 14 residues. Germline V gene lookup returns CDR1 MNHEY and CDR2 SMNVEV (reference sequence). The CDR3 is CASSLGTSGSAQFF. The CDR3 DNA sequence: TGTGCCAGCAGCCTCGGGACTAGCGGGAGCGCACAGTTCTTC.

This clonotype turned up a few times. The chain uses TRBV15 and TRBJ2-1, with 9 positions matching TRBD2. CDR3 length: 15 amino acids. Trimming at V came to 8 bases and at J to 1 base, leaving 6 bases not matched to a gene. The V gene's germline CDR1 is LNHNV and CDR2 YYDKDF (reference sequence). The CDR3 DNA follows: TGTGCCACCGGGGCGGGAGGGCTTTCCTACAATGAGCAGTTCTTC. Protein product: CATGAGGLSYNEQFF.

The CDR3 DNA reads TGTGCCAGCAGCTTAGGGTCAGGGCAAGAGACCCAGTACTTC. Translation: CASSLGSGQETQYF. The genes are TRBV7-6 and TRBJ2-5; D may be TRBD1 (5 bases). Trimming removed 1 base from V and 2 bases from J, with 8 bases in between. This CDR3 has 14 amino acids. Germline CDR1 reads SGHVS; CDR2 reads FNYEAQ.

By share, this clonotype ranks as medium-sized. V usage is TRBV5-1 and J usage is TRBJ2-1, with TRBD2 matching over 16 bases. V lost 4 bases, J lost 10 bases, and 5 bases stayed unmatched. The CDR3 spans 15 residues. Germline V CDR1 and CDR2: SGHRS, YFSETQ. The CDR3 loop is CASSGGLAGGEEQFF. Written as DNA, the CDR3 is TGCGCCAGCAGCGGGGGACTAGCGGGAGGGGAGGAGCAGTTCTTC.

In the case of this clonotype: A read error may produce the germline difference seen at one junction end. The chain links TRBV5-1 to TRBJ2-7; the D gene could be TRBD1 or TRBD2 (6 bases each). The CDR3 totals 14 residues. From germline, CDR1 is SGHRS and CDR2 YFSETQ. CDR3 sequence (DNA): TGCGCCAGCAGCTTCGAGCCGGGGGCCTACAAGCAGTACTTC. Protein sequence: CASSFEPGAYKQYF.